A single sample gave rise to the 2 T cell receptor beta chains below, sequenced in a study of blood T cell repertoires in COVID-19. TCRdb's copy holds only in-frame clones and misses some; the assay was immunoSEQ multiplex PCR. This sample has about 330,000 clones, with about 85% found just once. The material sequenced was PBMCs or T cells enriched from blood (not recorded which). These receptors were obtained from a woman younger than 45 who had recovered from COVID-19.

The rearrangement links TRBV11-2 to TRBJ1-1; the match to TRBD1 covers 8 bases. CDR3 length equals 17 residues. The junction had 9 bases not matched to a gene; V was cut back by 3 bases and J by 0 bases. Germline V gene data show CDR1 as SGHAT and CDR2 as FQNNGV. The CDR3 nucleotides are TGTGCCAGCAGCTTTCTTGGACAGGGAATAATGAACACTGAAGCTTTCTTT. Residues: CASSFLGQGIMNTEAFF.

CDR3 coding DNA: TGTGCCAGCAGCAAATTAGCGGGGGGGAACAATGAGCAGTTCTTC. Translating gives CASSKLAGGNNEQFF. This chain links TRBV27 with TRBJ2-1; 11 bases are a match to TRBD2. Germline V gene lookup returns CDR1 MNHEY and CDR2 SMNVEV (reference sequence). The CDR3 has 15 residues. Trimming cost V 6 bases and J 5 bases; bases outside gene matches: 6.